The 17 T cell receptor beta chains below come from one sample, sequenced in a study of shared clonotypes between healthy human individuals. Clones were read by immunoSEQ multiplex PCR, and TCRdb kept only the in-frame ones, dropping some. The table records about 680,000 clones, about 92% of them present only once. CD8 cells classed as naive were CD45RO-negative and positively selected for CCR7, excluding terminally differentiated effector memory CD45RA+ cells. Sequencing was performed on naive CD8+ T cells sorted from blood. The receptors derive from a man aged 30 to 39 in good health.

The chain links TRBV9 to TRBJ2-2, with 7 nucleotides matching TRBD2. Germline assignment: CDR1 SGDLS and CDR2 YYNGEE. V lost 3 bases to trimming and J lost 5 bases; unmatched junction nucleotides: 7. The CDR3 loop spans 15 amino acids. CDR3 nucleotide sequence: TGTGCCAGCAGCGATACACTAGCGCTTACCGGGGAGCTGTTTTTT. Protein: CASSDTLALTGELFF.

V is TRBV5-8 and J is TRBJ1-5; the D is unclear. Trimming shortened V by 0 bases and J by 0 bases, and 7 bases separated the two germline ends. The CDR3 sequence is 15 residues long. Germline CDR1 SGHTS, CDR2 YDEGEE. CDR3 loop: CASSLDGYSNQPQHF. CDR3 nucleotides: TGTGCCAGCAGCTTGGACGGTTATAGCAATCAGCCCCAGCATTTT.

V is TRBV5-1 and J is TRBJ2-3; 14 nucleotides align to TRBD2. The CDR3 is 18 residues long. V lost 5 bases and J lost 2; bases outside the gene matches: 10. Germline V gene lookup returns CDR1 SGHRS and CDR2 YFSETQ. CDR3 region: CASSLSGTSGGYTDTQYF. CDR3 nucleotide sequence: TGCGCCAGCAGTCTTTCCGGGACTAGCGGGGGTTACACAGATACGCAGTATTTT.

V and J are TRBV28 and TRBJ1-2; tentatively, D is TRBD1 (6 bases). This CDR3 region has 16 residues. In germline, CDR1 is MDHEN, CDR2 SYDVKM. The germline V and J ends were trimmed by 1 base and 2 bases, with 14 bases remaining between them. The CDR3 protein is CASSLYGGRKNYGYTF. CDR3 bases: TGTGCCAGCAGTTTATATGGGGGGCGGAAGAACTATGGCTACACCTTC.

This clone was detected only a few times. The J gene is TRBJ2-2, the V gene TRBV6-5; 12 bases are a match to TRBD1. This CDR3 has 15 amino acids. Germline values: CDR1 MNHEY, CDR2 SVGAGI. V gave up 5 bases and J gave up 7 bases; unmatched junction bases: 5. CDR3 DNA: TGTGCCAGCAGTAGGGACAGGGGGCGGATCGGGGAGCTGTTTTTT. As protein: CASSRDRGRIGELFF.

The J gene is TRBJ1-1, the V gene TRBV2; no reliable D call. The CDR3 has 13 residues. The germline CDR1 and CDR2 sequences are SNHLY and FYNNEI. Trimming removed 8 bases from V and 11 bases from J, with 21 bases in between. CDR3 nucleotides: TGTGCCAGCCAGACAAGCGAAGTATTTGAGGCTTTCTTT. This encodes CASQTSEVFEAFF.

In this sample, this clone turned up many times. The chain recombines TRBV18 with TRBJ2-1; 8 bases map to TRBD2. The V and J ends lost 6 bases and 2 bases, in that order; junction bases with no gene match: 6. CDR3 length: 15 amino acids. Germline loops: CDR1 KGHSH, CDR2 LQKENI. The CDR3, as DNA: TGTGCCAGCTCCCGGGAGGGGCTCACCTACAATGAGCAGTTCTTC. The encoded protein is CASSREGLTYNEQFF.

The chain has TRBV4-3 and TRBJ2-7; no definite D call. This CDR3 is built from 15 residues. Germline CDR1 LGHNA, CDR2 YSLEER. Between the trimmed V and J ends, which lost 2 bases and 1 base, there was a span of 12 bases. CDR3 nucleotide sequence: TGCGCCAGCAGCCAATACCGCCAATTTTCCTACGAGCAGTACTTC. It yields the protein CASSQYRQFSYEQYF.

This clone was detected a few times. The CDR3 loop reads CASSSPEGELFF. DNA for the CDR3: TGTGCCAGCAGCTCACCCGAGGGGGAGCTGTTTTTT. The chain combines TRBV7-6 with TRBJ2-2; D remains unclear. The ends were cut back, 4 bases at V and 8 bases at J, with 8 bases in the middle. Germline CDR1 SGHVS, CDR2 FNYEAQ. This CDR3 comprises 12 residues.

This clone was observed a single time. The V and J genes are TRBV5-4 and TRBJ2-1; 12 nucleotides match TRBD2. This CDR3 contains 15 residues. Trimming at V came to 4 bases and at J to 6 bases, leaving 5 bases not matched to a gene. CDR1 and CDR2 (germline): SGHNT, YYREEE (reference sequence). This chain's CDR3 is CASSNRLAGVNEQFF. In DNA form, the CDR3 reads TGTGCCAGCAGCAATAGACTAGCGGGAGTCAATGAGCAGTTCTTC.

The J gene is TRBJ2-7, the V gene TRBV4-1, with D perhaps TRBD1 or TRBD2 (5 bases each). V shed 4 bases and J shed 4 bases, with 23 bases lying between them. Germline V gene sequence: CDR1 MGHRA, CDR2 YSYEKL. This CDR3 is built from 17 residues. DNA for the CDR3: TGCGCCAGCAGCCGGTTTTGGGACCCCCGTGTCGTATACGAGCAGTACTTC. As protein: CASSRFWDPRVVYEQYF.

The chain uses TRBV2 and TRBJ2-7, with TRBD1 matching over 9 bases. After removal of 4 bases from V and 6 bases from J, the junction contained 10 bases not matched to a gene. There are 15 residues in the CDR3. Germline V gives CDR1 SNHLY, CDR2 FYNNEI. The CDR3 region is CASSVPGQGVREQYF. Here the CDR3 DNA reads TGTGCCAGCAGTGTACCGGGACAGGGTGTCCGCGAGCAGTACTTC.

The chain links TRBV28 to TRBJ2-7, with 14 bases aligning to TRBD2. CDR3 length equals 16 residues. V was pared by 4 bases and J by 7 bases, with 9 bases of the junction left unmatched. Germline V gene lookup returns CDR1 MDHEN and CDR2 SYDVKM. As DNA, the CDR3 is TGTGCCAGCAGTTCTCGGGGACTAGCGGGAGTTGAGGAGCAGTACTTC. Residues: CASSSRGLAGVEEQYF.

CDR3 nucleotide sequence: TGCAGCGCCCGGACTAGCGGGTCCCCGGGGGCCCAGTACTTC. Residues: CSARTSGSPGAQYF. The chain recombines TRBV29-1 with TRBJ2-5; the match to TRBD2 covers 11 bases. The CDR3 is 14 amino acids. The germline CDR1 and CDR2 sequences are SQVTM and ANQGSEA. Trimming took 7 bases from V and 9 from J; bases not matched to a gene: 13.

The table lists this clone with a count of one. J is TRBJ2-1 and V is TRBV28; D is possibly TRBD1 (6 bases). Trimming pared 5 bases from V and 5 bases from J, leaving 16 bases between. This CDR3 comprises 15 residues. Germline loops: CDR1 MDHEN, CDR2 SYDVKM. CDR3 sequence reads: CASSTRLWTDNEQFF. The CDR3 DNA is TGTGCCAGCAGTACCCGACTATGGACAGACAATGAGCAGTTCTTC.

The chain is built from TRBV29-1 and TRBJ1-1; D not certain. The CDR3 runs to 16 residues. V was pared by 4 bases and J by 0 bases, with 18 bases between. Germline CDR1 and CDR2: SQVTM and ANQGSEA. CDR3 in amino acids: CSVVSGSLGLNTEAFF. The DNA of the CDR3 is TGCAGCGTTGTGTCGGGGAGTTTGGGCCTGAACACTGAAGCTTTCTTT.

The rearrangement links TRBV7-9 to TRBJ2-3; D is possibly TRBD2 (7 bases). The CDR3 is 17 amino acids. V gave up 4 bases and J gave up 6 bases, with 23 bases separating them. Germline CDR1 is SEHNR and CDR2 is FQNEAQ (reference sequence). This chain's CDR3 is CASSSPPTSSRGDTQYF. CDR3 nucleotides: TGTGCCAGCAGCTCCCCTCCGACTAGCTCAAGGGGGGATACGCAGTATTTT. Full variable domain (missing parts from reference TRBV7-9 and TRBJ2-3): DTGVSQNPRHKITKRGQNVTFRCDPISEHNRLYWYRQTLGQGPEFLTYFQNEAQLEKSRLLSDRFSAERPKGSFSTLEIQRTEQGDSAMYLCASSSPPTSSRGDTQYFGPGTRLTVL.